These T cell receptor beta chains were read from a single sample in a study of CD8+CD57+ T cells in acquired aplastic anemia. TCRdb re-derived calls from the reads in MiXCR, one entry per CDR3 protein. Of about half a million distinct CDR3 sequences listed, around 30% are singletons. Specimen: sorted CD4+, CD8+, or CD8+CD57+ T cells (not recorded which) from PBMCs. These receptors were obtained from a human donor with aplastic anemia. Both conserved end residues are trimmed from each CDR3. The order of the fields is J gene, clone size, V gene, CDR3 protein. Clone size is given for some rows only: seen once, a few or many times, or a class if the clone is expanded.

>TRBJ2-7|many|TRBV5-1
ASTFVEGGEQY
>TRBJ1-2|many|TRBV30
AWSQRGSGYT
>TRBJ1-2|-|TRBV2
ASPAGSFEGYT
>TRBJ1-2|many|TRBV13
ASIQNRGNYGYT
>TRBJ1-1|many|TRBV29-1
SVAWGKTEAF
>TRBJ2-2|few|TRBV5-1
ASSLRQSYTGELF
>TRBJ1-5|-|TRBV10-3
ASSVSGGDQPQH
>TRBJ1-5|many|TRBV7-9
ASSPSPNQPQH
>TRBJ2-7|many|TRBV20-1
SARDDRADRRGEQY
>TRBJ2-1|-|TRBV20-1
GADRRNNEQF
>TRBJ2-1|-|TRBV19
ASSIVLTSAAVYNEQF
>TRBJ1-3|-|TRBV9
ASSARQGPGNTIY
>TRBJ1-5|-|TRBV24-1
ATSEGAGMMAQH
>TRBJ2-3|few|TRBV5-5
ASSPTSGRVDTQY
>TRBJ2-1|many|TRBV7-3
ASSLFGPNEQF
>TRBJ2-2|-|TRBV11-2
ASSLNFDRGGTGELF
>TRBJ1-1|-|TRBV18
ASSPLGGLASNTEAF
>TRBJ1-3|many|TRBV7-2
ASSRDRSGNTIY
>TRBJ1-6|-|TRBV7-9
ASSPVSNSPLH
>TRBJ1-2|many|TRBV19
ASSDPGVGSHLYGYT
>TRBJ2-3|-|TRBV12-3/TRBV12-4
ASSPGLAASTDTQY
>TRBJ1-5|many|TRBV2
ASRQGSDQPQH
>TRBJ2-1|-|TRBV12-5
ASGRGEWGNEQF
>TRBJ2-5|few|TRBV6-1
ASSEVKGTQETQY
>TRBJ2-2|few|TRBV7-2
ASSPRAGNTGELF
>TRBJ1-4|-|TRBV11-2
ASSLAGTADEKLF
>TRBJ2-5|-|TRBV20-1
SATFGQGSQETQY
>TRBJ1-5|few|TRBV18
ASSRGQGQTQPQH
>TRBJ1-6|-|TRBV10-3
AISEDAGIINSPLH
>TRBJ2-3|many|TRBV29-1
SVRGRHTDTQY
>TRBJ2-7|-|TRBV15
ATSRGTCKAYEQY
>TRBJ1-2|many|TRBV20-1
SARDKQGDGYT
>TRBJ1-5|few|TRBV20-1
SARDGTGVMGNQPQH
>TRBJ2-7|many|TRBV6-5
ASRYRSSYEQY
>TRBJ1-2|many|TRBV4-3
ASSQANRGQGGYT
>TRBJ1-1|-|TRBV30
AWVEVEAF
>TRBJ2-1|many|TRBV2
ASNRDRGSYNEQF
>TRBJ2-1|-|TRBV20-1
SSVAGGPGFEQF
>TRBJ2-1|many|TRBV19
ASSHDRGLSNEQF